This TCR beta chain was sequenced in a study of blood T cell repertoires in COVID-19. The V and J ends lost 0 bases and 2 bases respectively, with 7 bases between them. The length of the CDR3 is 15 residues. Per germline, CDR1 SGHNT and CDR2 YENEEA. Only in-frame clones appear in the TCRdb table, and some are missing; sequencing was by immunoSEQ multiplex PCR. The sample consists of over 20,000 clones, about 80% of them appearing once. Sequencing was done on a sample of peripheral blood. The V call is TRBV11-3, the J call TRBJ1-4, with D maybe TRBD1 (5 bases). The sequence derives from a human donor in a cohort sampled during active COVID-19. The DNA of the CDR3 is TGTGCCAGCAGCTTAGAAGGGACTACTAATGAAAAACTGTTTTTT. This translates into CASSLEGTTNEKLFF. Supplemented by reference TRBV11-3 and TRBJ1-4, the full variable domain reads EAGVVQSPRYKIIEKKQPVAFWCNPISGHNTLYWYLQNLGQGPELLIRYENEEAVDDSQLPKDRFSAERLKGVDSTLKIQPAELGDSAVYLCASSLEGTTNEKLFFGSGTQLSVL.